This is a list of T cell receptor beta chains from one sample in a study of OX40 agonist ivuxolimab in advanced cancers. Measured with immunoSEQ multiplex PCR; TCRdb has only the in-frame clones, and not every one. This sample yields 60,000 to 65,000 clones, of which more than 75% are seen a single time; 3% belongs to the top ten. The sequencing used CD4+ or CD8+ T cells sorted from blood, collected in a trial of the OX40 agonist ivuxolimab. Receptors were obtained from an adult with an advanced solid tumor such as melanoma, head and neck, liver or kidney cancer. The CDR3 runs from the conserved cysteine through the conserved F or W. The order of the fields is V gene, D gene, clone size, J gene, CDR3 length, CDR3 DNA, CDR3 protein. A D gene is named only where the DNA matches it firmly. A clone size is listed for some rows: how often the clone was seen (once, few, many), or a class if it is expanded.

V gene: TRBV6-5; D gene: TRBD2; clone size: -; J gene: TRBJ2-1; CDR3 length: 14; CDR3 DNA: TGTGCCACCGGCAGACGGGAGGGAAACAATGAGCAGTTCTTC; CDR3 protein: CATGRREGNNEQFF
V gene: TRBV29-1; D gene: TRBD1; clone size: few; J gene: TRBJ1-1; CDR3 length: 13; CDR3 DNA: TGCAGCGTTGCAGGGGGCCAGTGGACTGAAGCTTTCTTT; CDR3 protein: CSVAGGQWTEAFF
V gene: TRBV4-2; D gene: -; clone size: -; J gene: TRBJ2-5; CDR3 length: 15; CDR3 DNA: TGTGCCAGCAGCCAAGAGACTACTAGCCAAGAGACCCAGTACTTC; CDR3 protein: CASSQETTSQETQYF
V gene: TRBV10-3; D gene: -; clone size: -; J gene: TRBJ1-4; CDR3 length: 14; CDR3 DNA: TGTGCCATCAGTGAGGGACAGATTAATGAAAAACTGTTTTTT; CDR3 protein: CAISEGQINEKLFF
V gene: TRBV2; D gene: TRBD2; clone size: -; J gene: TRBJ2-1; CDR3 length: 15; CDR3 DNA: TGTGCCAGCGCTGCCCGACTAGCGGGGGACAATGAGCAGTTCTTC; CDR3 protein: CASAARLAGDNEQFF
V gene: TRBV7-2; D gene: -; clone size: -; J gene: TRBJ2-2; CDR3 length: 15; CDR3 DNA: TGTGCCAGCAGCCCACTACGCCGGAACACCGGGGAGCTGTTTTTT; CDR3 protein: CASSPLRRNTGELFF
V gene: TRBV11-2; D gene: TRBD1; clone size: once; J gene: TRBJ2-1; CDR3 length: 13; CDR3 DNA: TGTGCCAGCAGCCGGGACAGGGAAAATGAGCAGTTCTTC; CDR3 protein: CASSRDRENEQFF
V gene: TRBV18; D gene: TRBD2; clone size: -; J gene: TRBJ2-7; CDR3 length: 14; CDR3 DNA: TGTGCCAGCTCAACTGGCGGGAGAAATTACGAGCAGTACTTC; CDR3 protein: CASSTGGRNYEQYF
V gene: TRBV13; D gene: TRBD1; clone size: few; J gene: TRBJ2-1; CDR3 length: 14; CDR3 DNA: TGTGCCAGCAGCGGAAGGACAGGGTACAATGAGCAGTTCTTC; CDR3 protein: CASSGRTGYNEQFF
V gene: TRBV19; D gene: -; clone size: once; J gene: TRBJ1-3; CDR3 length: 16; CDR3 DNA: TGTGCCAGTAGTTACAGGGCTGGGTTCTCTGGAAACACCATATATTTT; CDR3 protein: CASSYRAGFSGNTIYF
V gene: TRBV10-3; D gene: TRBD2; clone size: -; J gene: TRBJ2-7; CDR3 length: 14; CDR3 DNA: TGTGCCCTACCCCCTAGCGGGAGAACGAAGGAGCAGTACTTC; CDR3 protein: CALPPSGRTKEQYF
V gene: TRBV19; D gene: -; clone size: few; J gene: TRBJ1-5; CDR3 length: 13; CDR3 DNA: TGTGCCAGTAGTATGGGGCGCAGTCAGCCCCAGCATTTT; CDR3 protein: CASSMGRSQPQHF
V gene: TRBV6-1; D gene: -; clone size: -; J gene: TRBJ1-1; CDR3 length: 15; CDR3 DNA: TGTGCCAGCAGTTCCGCGTTGGAGGGGAACACTGAAGCTTTCTTT; CDR3 protein: CASSSALEGNTEAFF
V gene: TRBV2; D gene: -; clone size: -; J gene: TRBJ1-4; CDR3 length: 10; CDR3 DNA: TGTGCCAGCCGGGGCGAAAAACTGTTTTTT; CDR3 protein: CASRGEKLFF
V gene: TRBV18; D gene: -; clone size: -; J gene: TRBJ2-7; CDR3 length: 14; CDR3 DNA: TGTGCCAGCTCACCGCCGGCCACCTCCTACGAGCAGTACTTC; CDR3 protein: CASSPPATSYEQYF
V gene: TRBV7-2; D gene: TRBD2; clone size: -; J gene: TRBJ2-3; CDR3 length: 16; CDR3 DNA: TGTGCCAGCAGCTTAAAAGCGGGGGGATACACAGATACGCAGTATTTT; CDR3 protein: CASSLKAGGYTDTQYF
V gene: TRBV27; D gene: -; clone size: -; J gene: TRBJ2-3; CDR3 length: 18; CDR3 DNA: TGTGCCAGCAGTTTAAATCAGATGGGAGACACAGGCACAGATACGCAGTATTTT; CDR3 protein: CASSLNQMGDTGTDTQYF
V gene: TRBV30; D gene: -; clone size: -; J gene: TRBJ1-1; CDR3 length: 15; CDR3 DNA: TGTGCCTGGAGGGGGGACACACTCATGAACACTGAAGCTTTCTTT; CDR3 protein: CAWRGDTLMNTEAFF
V gene: TRBV27; D gene: -; clone size: once; J gene: TRBJ2-6; CDR3 length: 15; CDR3 DNA: TGTGCCAGCAGGAGCAGGGGATCTGGGGCCAACGTCCTGACTTTC; CDR3 protein: CASRSRGSGANVLTF
V gene: TRBV19; D gene: TRBD1; clone size: -; J gene: TRBJ1-2; CDR3 length: 14; CDR3 DNA: TGTGCCAGTAGTAGCCGGGACAGGGGGCTTGGCTACACCTTC; CDR3 protein: CASSSRDRGLGYTF
V gene: TRBV6-5; D gene: -; clone size: -; J gene: TRBJ1-1; CDR3 length: 15; CDR3 DNA: TGTGCCAGCAGTTACTCGACCGGGGGCCCTATTGAAGCTTTCTTT; CDR3 protein: CASSYSTGGPIEAFF
V gene: TRBV7-2; D gene: -; clone size: -; J gene: TRBJ2-1; CDR3 length: 14; CDR3 DNA: TGTGCCAGCAGCTTAGTCCTCAGAAACGATGAGCAGTTCTTC; CDR3 protein: CASSLVLRNDEQFF
V gene: TRBV10-2; D gene: TRBD2; clone size: -; J gene: TRBJ2-7; CDR3 length: 14; CDR3 DNA: TGCGCCAGCAGCCCAACTAGCGGTTCCTACGAGCAGTACTTC; CDR3 protein: CASSPTSGSYEQYF
V gene: TRBV6-5; D gene: -; clone size: -; J gene: TRBJ1-5; CDR3 length: 13; CDR3 DNA: TGTGCCAGCAGTTACCGGGGCCTCCAGCCCCAGCATTTT; CDR3 protein: CASSYRGLQPQHF
V gene: TRBV5-1; D gene: TRBD1; clone size: once; J gene: TRBJ2-7; CDR3 length: 15; CDR3 DNA: TGCGCCAGCAGATCCGGGACAGGGTACTCCTACGAGCAGTACTTC; CDR3 protein: CASRSGTGYSYEQYF
V gene: TRBV5-5; D gene: -; clone size: -; J gene: TRBJ1-2; CDR3 length: 13; CDR3 DNA: TGTGCCAGCAGCTTGCTTGGTCCGCGGGGCTACACCTTC; CDR3 protein: CASSLLGPRGYTF
V gene: TRBV18; D gene: -; clone size: -; J gene: TRBJ1-5; CDR3 length: 14; CDR3 DNA: TGTGCCAGCTCACCAGGGGCCGCGAATCAGCCCCAGCATTTT; CDR3 protein: CASSPGAANQPQHF
V gene: TRBV5-1; D gene: TRBD1; clone size: few; J gene: TRBJ2-7; CDR3 length: 15; CDR3 DNA: TGCGCCAGCAGCCCAACCGGGACAGGGGCCCACGAGCAGTACTTC; CDR3 protein: CASSPTGTGAHEQYF
V gene: TRBV5-1; D gene: TRBD1; clone size: -; J gene: TRBJ1-4; CDR3 length: 15; CDR3 DNA: TGCGCCAGCAGCCTAGCAGGACAGGGGTCCGAAAAACTGTTTTTT; CDR3 protein: CASSLAGQGSEKLFF
V gene: TRBV5-4; D gene: -; clone size: -; J gene: TRBJ1-5; CDR3 length: 13; CDR3 DNA: TGTGCCAGCAGCTTGGGAACGAATCAGCCCCAGCATTTT; CDR3 protein: CASSLGTNQPQHF
V gene: TRBV28; D gene: -; clone size: once; J gene: TRBJ2-7; CDR3 length: 15; CDR3 DNA: TGTGCCAGCAGTTTAGTCGGTCTTCTAGGCTACGAGCAGTACTTC; CDR3 protein: CASSLVGLLGYEQYF
V gene: TRBV28; D gene: TRBD2; clone size: -; J gene: TRBJ2-7; CDR3 length: 15; CDR3 DNA: TGTGCCAGCATTCCCCTGGGTAGCGGGGGGTACGAGCAGTACTTC; CDR3 protein: CASIPLGSGGYEQYF
V gene: TRBV19; D gene: -; clone size: few; J gene: TRBJ1-1; CDR3 length: 14; CDR3 DNA: TGTGCCAGTAGTACCCCCGGGCTGAACACTGAAGCTTTCTTT; CDR3 protein: CASSTPGLNTEAFF
V gene: TRBV19; D gene: TRBD1; clone size: -; J gene: TRBJ1-2; CDR3 length: 15; CDR3 DNA: TGTGCCAGTAGTGAGGGACAGTATAGCTACTATGGCTACACCTTC; CDR3 protein: CASSEGQYSYYGYTF
V gene: TRBV29-1; D gene: -; clone size: -; J gene: TRBJ2-3; CDR3 length: 12; CDR3 DNA: TGCAGCGTTCTGGGGGGAGTGGATACGCAGTATTTT; CDR3 protein: CSVLGGVDTQYF
V gene: TRBV15; D gene: TRBD2; clone size: once; J gene: TRBJ2-3; CDR3 length: 16; CDR3 DNA: TGTGCCACCAGCAGGAACCTGGGCGGGAGGGCAGATACGCAGTATTTT; CDR3 protein: CATSRNLGGRADTQYF
V gene: TRBV6-5; D gene: -; clone size: -; J gene: TRBJ1-3; CDR3 length: 15; CDR3 DNA: TGTGCCAGCAGTTACGGCTCCTTCTCTGGAAACACCATATATTTT; CDR3 protein: CASSYGSFSGNTIYF
V gene: TRBV7-2; D gene: TRBD2; clone size: -; J gene: TRBJ2-5; CDR3 length: 16; CDR3 DNA: TGTGCCAGCAGCTCCCGCAGGCGGGGGGGCCGGGAGACCCAGTACTTC; CDR3 protein: CASSSRRRGGRETQYF
V gene: TRBV30; D gene: -; clone size: -; J gene: TRBJ1-2; CDR3 length: 11; CDR3 DNA: TGTGCCTGGGAACAGGGCTATGGCTACACCTTC; CDR3 protein: CAWEQGYGYTF
V gene: TRBV4-1; D gene: -; clone size: -; J gene: TRBJ2-7; CDR3 length: 15; CDR3 DNA: TGCGCCAGCAGCCAAGAAGAGGGGGTCTCCTACGAGCAGTACTTC; CDR3 protein: CASSQEEGVSYEQYF
V gene: TRBV6-1; D gene: -; clone size: -; J gene: TRBJ1-2; CDR3 length: 14; CDR3 DNA: TGTGCCAGCAGTGAACGGGCGGGGGGCTATGGCTACACCTTC; CDR3 protein: CASSERAGGYGYTF
V gene: TRBV9; D gene: TRBD1; clone size: once; J gene: TRBJ1-1; CDR3 length: 17; CDR3 DNA: TGTGCCAGCAGCGCAACCCTCCAGGGGGCAGGGAGCACTGAAGCTTTCTTT; CDR3 protein: CASSATLQGAGSTEAFF
V gene: TRBV4-1; D gene: TRBD1; clone size: -; J gene: TRBJ1-2; CDR3 length: 13; CDR3 DNA: TGCGCCAGCAGCCAGCAGGGGGTTCCCAGTTACACCTTC; CDR3 protein: CASSQQGVPSYTF
V gene: TRBV7-2; D gene: -; clone size: -; J gene: TRBJ2-3; CDR3 length: 14; CDR3 DNA: TGTGCCAGCAGCCCACTGTTAGGCACAGATACGCAGTATTTT; CDR3 protein: CASSPLLGTDTQYF
V gene: TRBV5-5; D gene: -; clone size: once; J gene: TRBJ1-3; CDR3 length: 13; CDR3 DNA: TGTGCCAGCAGCAGCAACTTTGGAAACACCATATATTTT; CDR3 protein: CASSSNFGNTIYF
V gene: TRBV7-2; D gene: -; clone size: -; J gene: TRBJ2-2; CDR3 length: 13; CDR3 DNA: TGTGCCAGCAGCCCGACTGTGGCCGGGGAGCTGTTTTTT; CDR3 protein: CASSPTVAGELFF
V gene: TRBV5-6; D gene: TRBD2; clone size: -; J gene: TRBJ2-5; CDR3 length: 14; CDR3 DNA: TGTGCCAGCAGCAGACGACTAGCTCGGGAGACCCAGTACTTC; CDR3 protein: CASSRRLARETQYF
V gene: TRBV30; D gene: TRBD2; clone size: -; J gene: TRBJ2-3; CDR3 length: 14; CDR3 DNA: TGTGCCTGGAGGGGGGGGTCGGGAACAGATACGCAGTATTTT; CDR3 protein: CAWRGGSGTDTQYF
V gene: TRBV29-1; D gene: TRBD1; clone size: -; J gene: TRBJ2-2; CDR3 length: 17; CDR3 DNA: TGCAGCGTTGAAGATAAACGGACAGGGGGCTCAACCGGGGAGCTGTTTTTT; CDR3 protein: CSVEDKRTGGSTGELFF
V gene: TRBV7-8; D gene: -; clone size: -; J gene: TRBJ1-2; CDR3 length: 15; CDR3 DNA: TGTGCCAGCAGCTTAACTCCAACCGGGGACCCAGGCTACACCTTC; CDR3 protein: CASSLTPTGDPGYTF
V gene: TRBV29-1; D gene: -; clone size: few; J gene: TRBJ1-2; CDR3 length: 13; CDR3 DNA: TGCAGCGTTGGTGGGGGGCGCTACTATGGCTACACCTTC; CDR3 protein: CSVGGGRYYGYTF
V gene: TRBV7-8; D gene: -; clone size: -; J gene: TRBJ2-5; CDR3 length: 14; CDR3 DNA: TGTGCCAGCAGCTTAGGGGTGGGATCGGAGACCCAGTACTTC; CDR3 protein: CASSLGVGSETQYF
V gene: TRBV5-1; D gene: TRBD2; clone size: -; J gene: TRBJ2-3; CDR3 length: 16; CDR3 DNA: TGCGCCAGCAGCCCGGGACTAGCGGCCGATGGAGATACGCAGTATTTT; CDR3 protein: CASSPGLAADGDTQYF
V gene: TRBV11-2; D gene: TRBD1; clone size: -; J gene: TRBJ2-5; CDR3 length: 13; CDR3 DNA: TGTGCCAGCAGGCGACAGGGAAAAGAGACCCAGTACTTC; CDR3 protein: CASRRQGKETQYF
V gene: TRBV2; D gene: -; clone size: -; J gene: TRBJ2-3; CDR3 length: 13; CDR3 DNA: TGTGCCAGCAGTCCGATTCTCAGAGATACGCAGTATTTT; CDR3 protein: CASSPILRDTQYF
V gene: TRBV5-1; D gene: TRBD1; clone size: -; J gene: TRBJ1-1; CDR3 length: 18; CDR3 DNA: TGCGCCAGCAGCCAACCTGGGGGACAGGGGCTAATGAACACTGAAGCTTTCTTT; CDR3 protein: CASSQPGGQGLMNTEAFF
V gene: TRBV10-3; D gene: -; clone size: -; J gene: TRBJ2-1; CDR3 length: 12; CDR3 DNA: TGTGCCGCAAACCAGGAGGGCAATGAGCAGTTCTTC; CDR3 protein: CAANQEGNEQFF